This T cell receptor beta chain was found in a study of Ad26.COV2.S vaccination and SARS-CoV-2 variants. Study at large: The authors gave Ad26.COV2.S intramuscularly, either once or twice 56 days apart.

Measured with immunoSEQ multiplex PCR; TCRdb has only the in-frame clones, and not every one. Of roughly 400,000 clones listed, approximately 91% are singletons. Overall study findings and caveats: People who got the vaccine had more spike-specific TCR breadth than people who got placebo. Total T cell responses may have been underestimated by the TCR breadth and depth analyses.

A word on this clone: What it binds is unknown.

V lost 7 bases to trimming and J lost 1 base, with 10 bases between them. The CDR3 extends over 13 amino acids. Germline CDR1 reads MNHEY; CDR2 reads SVGAGI. Treatment defined: around 19 received Ad26.COV2.S at low or high dose, single or two shots; 5 received placebo; per-sample allocation not given. The investigators took samples on day 63 after the first vaccine or placebo injection. This receptor was taken from a person aged 18-65 years who received the Ad26.COV2.S COVID-19 vaccine or a placebo. This material consisted of peripheral blood, taken in a trial of Ad26.COV2.S vaccine versus placebo. The gene calls are TRBV6-5 and TRBJ1-1; a possible D gene is TRBD1 (6 bases). The CDR3 reads CASKGHPNTEAFF. As DNA, the CDR3 is TGTGCCAGCAAGGGACACCCGAACACTGAAGCTTTCTTT.